The 32 T cell receptor beta chains given below trace back to one sample, sequenced in a study of cytomegalovirus exposure and HLA in healthy donors. 60 Vbeta and 13 Jbeta primers were used in PCR. Method: immunoSEQ multiplex PCR; TCRdb's copy keeps in-frame clones and lacks some. The sample comprises under 200,000 clones, 80% of which are singletons, and around 6.5% rests with the top ten. Sequencing input: PBMCs. Source of these receptors: a male donor in good health and CMV-seropositive.

This CDR3 reads CASSLALLTSGGTNEKLFF. For the CDR3, the DNA is TGCGCCAGCAGCTTGGCCCTTTTGACCTCGGGGGGCACTAATGAAAAACTGTTTTTT. The genes are TRBV5-1 and TRBJ1-4; possibly TRBD1 for D (6 bases). CDR1 is SGHRS and CDR2 is YFSETQ in the germline V gene. V lost 0 bases, J lost 2 bases, and 20 bases lay in between. The CDR3 is 19 residues long.

The J gene is TRBJ2-5, the V gene TRBV7-9; 9 bases are shared with TRBD2. The V segment lost 4 bases and the J segment 4 bases; nucleotides outside the gene matches: 19. The CDR3 extends over 19 amino acids. CDR1 is SEHNR, CDR2 FQNEAQ, per germline (reference sequence). The CDR3 spells CASSSGEWLAGINGETQYF. CDR3 sequence (DNA): TGTGCCAGCAGCTCAGGGGAATGGCTAGCGGGAATCAACGGAGAGACCCAGTACTTC. Full variable domain (rest looked up from reference TRBV7-9 and TRBJ2-5): DTGVSQNPRHKITKRGQNVTFRCDPISEHNRLYWYRQTLGQGPEFLTYFQNEAQLEKSRLLSDRFSAERPKGSFSTLEIQRTEQGDSAMYLCASSSGEWLAGINGETQYFGPGTRLLVL.

V and J are TRBV7-8 and TRBJ2-7; 12 nucleotides align to TRBD1. CDR3 size: 16 residues. The germline CDR1 and CDR2 sequences are SGHVS and FQNEAQ. The V gene end was trimmed by 4 bases and the J gene end by 7 bases; junction bases not matched to a gene: 11. This CDR3 is CASSSPPGQGAGEQYF. Here the CDR3 DNA reads TGTGCCAGCAGCTCGCCCCCGGGACAGGGGGCGGGGGAGCAGTACTTC.

The chain has TRBV4-2 and TRBJ1-4; the match to TRBD1 covers 7 bases. The V segment lost 4 bases and the J segment 7 bases; nucleotides outside the gene matches: 9. Germline-derived CDR1 and CDR2 are LGHNA and YNFKEQ. The CDR3 extends over 15 amino acids. CDR3 bases: TGTGCCAGCAGCCTCTCGACAGGGCGATCTGAAAAACTGTTTTTT. It codes for CASSLSTGRSEKLFF.

J is TRBJ2-7 and V is TRBV5-4, with TRBD2 as a possible D gene (7 bases). The CDR3 runs 15 residues. The germline CDR1 and CDR2 sequences are SGHNT and YYREEE (reference sequence). V was shortened by 0 bases and J by 0 bases, with 10 bases between the two germline ends. This chain's CDR3 is CASSLAGGPSYEQYF. CDR3 nucleotide sequence: TGTGCCAGCAGCTTGGCCGGGGGGCCCTCCTACGAGCAGTACTTC. Complete variable domain (other parts from reference TRBV5-4 and TRBJ2-7): ETGVTQSPTHLIKTRGQQVTLRCSSQSGHNTVSWYQQALGQGPQFIFQYYREEENGRGNFPPRFSGLQFPNYSSELNVNALELDDSALYLCASSLAGGPSYEQYFGPGTRLTVT.

The rearrangement links TRBV30 to TRBJ1-2; D remains unclear. Trimming cost V 4 bases and J 4 bases, with 13 bases left between them. CDR1 is GTSNPN and CDR2 is SVGIG in the germline V gene (reference sequence). This CDR3 has 13 residues. CDR3 region: CAWMSMGSYGYTF. The CDR3 coding sequence is TGTGCCTGGATGAGTATGGGGAGCTATGGCTACACCTTC.

The chain has TRBV4-2 and TRBJ2-7; TRBD2 agrees at 13 bases. Germline values: CDR1 LGHNA, CDR2 YNFKEQ. This CDR3 region has 15 residues. V lost 4 bases, J lost 5 bases, and 5 bases stayed unmatched. The CDR3 reads CASSPGTSGINEQYF. The CDR3 coding sequence is TGTGCCAGCAGCCCAGGGACTAGCGGGATAAACGAGCAGTACTTC.

The chain joins TRBV4-1 to TRBJ2-7; no clear D. The germline V gene encodes CDR1 MGHRA and CDR2 YSYEKL. Trimming pared 0 bases from V and 1 base from J, leaving 13 bases between. CDR3 length: 16 amino acids. CDR3 residues: CASSQDIGGRSYEQYF. The CDR3, as DNA: TGCGCCAGCAGCCAAGATATTGGCGGTAGGTCCTACGAGCAGTACTTC.

The chain uses TRBV6-5 and TRBJ2-1; 9 nucleotides match TRBD2. J lost 7 bases, V lost 4 bases, and 5 bases had no gene match. The CDR3 totals 14 residues. The germline gives CDR1 MNHEY, CDR2 SVGAGI. CDR3 amino acids: CASSWLAGKNEQFF. The CDR3 DNA follows: TGTGCCAGCAGTTGGCTAGCGGGAAAGAATGAGCAGTTCTTC.

This clone is a singleton in its sample. This chain links TRBV6-6 with TRBJ2-7; 7 positions agree with TRBD2. The V gene end was trimmed by 2 bases and the J gene end by 5 bases; junction bases not matched to a gene: 6. Germline V CDR1 and CDR2: MNHNY, SVGAGI (reference sequence). The CDR3 spans 14 residues. The DNA of the CDR3 is TGTGCCAGCAGTTACGGCGGGAGTTGGCACGAGCAGTACTTC. As protein: CASSYGGSWHEQYF.

In its sample, this clone was seen a few times. The chain couples TRBV7-3 to TRBJ2-7; 9 bases agree with TRBD1. Germline CDR1 is SGHTA and CDR2 is FQGTGA. This CDR3 is built from 15 residues. Unmatched junction bases numbered 15, after V lost 8 bases and J lost 7 bases. The CDR3 nucleotides are TGTGCCAGCGCTACCCCAAACAGGGGGCTGGGGGAGCAGTACTTC. This encodes CASATPNRGLGEQYF.

CDR3 nucleotides: TGTGCCAGCAGTCCTTGGACAGGGGGCGACACTGAAGCTTTCTTT. Residues: CASSPWTGGDTEAFF. The chain combines TRBV6-1 with TRBJ1-1; TRBD1 agrees at 11 bases. There are 15 residues in the CDR3. V lost 5 bases to trimming and J lost 3 bases; unmatched junction nucleotides: 5. Germline lookup yields CDR1 MNHNS and CDR2 SASEGT.

This chain links TRBV7-2 with TRBJ2-7, with 7 positions matching TRBD1. Trimming cost V 8 bases and J 6 bases; bases outside gene matches: 13. CDR1 and CDR2 (germline): SGHTA, FQGNSA. This CDR3 is built from 14 residues. CDR3 sequence (DNA): TGTGCCAGCGAACGGGGTACAGGGGCTGGCGAGCAGTACTTC. Translating it yields CASERGTGAGEQYF.

CDR3 loop: CASSVETSGSYEQYF. The CDR3 bases are TGTGCCAGCAGCGTAGAGACTAGCGGGAGTTACGAGCAGTACTTC. The chain couples TRBV9 to TRBJ2-5; 12 bases are shared with TRBD2. The J call is doubtful: the DNA matches TRBJ2-7 better. CDR3 size: 15 residues. Per the germline V gene, CDR1 is SGDLS and CDR2 is YYNGEE.

The V and J genes are TRBV19 and TRBJ2-1, with 11 bases identical to TRBD2. In germline, CDR1 is LNHDA, CDR2 SQIVND (reference sequence). The trim removed 2 bases at V and 7 bases at J, leaving 10 bases unmatched. CDR3 size: 17 residues. CDR3 nucleotides: TGTGCCAGTAGTATATTAACACTAGCGGGGGTCACGAATGAGCAGTTCTTC. It codes for CASSILTLAGVTNEQFF.

The rearrangement links TRBV11-3 to TRBJ2-3, with a possible D match to TRBD2 (5 bases). The V gene lost 0 bases and the J gene lost 4 bases, with 5 bases spanning the gap. Germline V gene data show CDR1 as SGHNT and CDR2 as YENEEA. The CDR3 extends over 13 amino acids. The chain's CDR3 is CASSLDGADTQYF. Written as DNA, the CDR3 is TGTGCCAGCAGCTTAGACGGGGCAGATACGCAGTATTTT.

This chain links TRBV9 with TRBJ2-1; possible D gene TRBD2, 5 bases. Germline V gene data show CDR1 as SGDLS and CDR2 as YYNGEE. This CDR3 has 15 residues. Trimming took 2 bases from V and 4 from J, leaving 13 bases between them. CDR3 sequence (DNA): TGTGCCAGCAGCGTGGCCGGTAGCGAATACAATGAGCAGTTCTTC. It is translated as CASSVAGSEYNEQFF.

Notes on this clone: The junction does not match germline at one end; this may be a read error. This chain connects TRBV7-7 to TRBJ2-7; possibly TRBD1 for D (5 bases). The CDR3 sequence is 14 residues long. The germline V gene encodes CDR1 SSHAT and CDR2 FNYEAQ (reference sequence). CDR3 sequence (DNA): TGTGCTAGCAGCCCGGCAGGGAATTCCCACGAGCAGTACTTC. Amino acids: CASSPAGNSHEQYF. The full variable domain, with the rest looked up from reference TRBV7-7 and TRBJ2-7, is GAGVSQSPRYKVTKRGQDVTLRCDPISSHATLYWYQQALGQGPEFLTYFNYEAQPDKSGLPSDRFSAERPEGSISTLTIQRTEQRDSAMYRCASSPAGNSHEQYFGPGTRLTVT.

J is TRBJ2-7 and V is TRBV7-2; D unclear. CDR3 length equals 11 residues. Trimming cost V 5 bases and J 4 bases, with 6 bases left between them. Germline V CDR1 and CDR2: SGHTA, FQGNSA. This CDR3 reads CASSPKYEQYF. DNA for the CDR3: TGTGCCAGCAGCCCCAAATACGAGCAGTACTTC.

The genes are TRBV28 and TRBJ1-1; D uncertain. Trimming shortened V by 1 base and J by 0 bases, and 9 bases separated the two germline ends. Germline values: CDR1 MDHEN, CDR2 SYDVKM. The CDR3 length is 15 residues. CDR3 sequence: CASSLSTSMNTEAFF. For the CDR3, the DNA is TGTGCCAGCAGTTTATCTACCTCTATGAACACTGAAGCTTTCTTT.

V usage is TRBV9 and J usage is TRBJ1-1; no clear D gene. Trimming took off 1 base at V and 3 bases at J, with 10 bases between the two ends. The CDR3 has 14 amino acids. Germline V gives CDR1 SGDLS, CDR2 YYNGEE. CDR3 loop: CASSVLGRDTEAFF. The CDR3 nucleotides read TGTGCCAGCAGCGTATTGGGGAGGGACACTGAAGCTTTCTTT.

The V and J genes are TRBV29-1 and TRBJ2-1; D gene unclear. The V and J ends lost 3 bases and 3 bases respectively, with 9 bases between them. The CDR3 is 13 residues long. The germline V gene encodes CDR1 SQVTM and CDR2 ANQGSEA. DNA of the CDR3: TGCAGCGTTGAGCGTTCAAACTACAATGAGCAGTTCTTC. Translating gives CSVERSNYNEQFF.

Written as DNA, the CDR3 is TGTGCCAGCAGTGACCCTAACGGGACAGCCCCATACGAGCAGTACTTC. Translation: CASSDPNGTAPYEQYF. The rearrangement links TRBV2 to TRBJ2-7; 7 positions match TRBD1. Germline CDR1 reads SNHLY; CDR2 reads FYNNEI. After removal of 3 bases from V and 4 bases from J, the junction contained 12 bases not matched to a gene. The length of the CDR3 is 16 residues.

The genes are TRBV28 and TRBJ2-2; D call uncertain. Trimming took off 3 bases at V and 5 bases at J, with 4 bases between the two ends. Germline V lookup: CDR1 MDHEN, CDR2 SYDVKM. This CDR3 contains 12 residues. The DNA for the CDR3 is TGTGCCAGCAGTTTGTTAACCGGGGAGCTGTTTTTT. It translates to CASSLLTGELFF. Full variable domain (remainder filled in from reference TRBV28 and TRBJ2-2): DVKVTQSSRYLVKRTGEKVFLECVQDMDHENMFWYRQDPGLGLRLIYFSYDVKMKEKGDIPEGYSVSREKKERFSLILESASTNQTSMYLCASSLLTGELFFGEGSRLTVL.

This chain joins TRBV6-6 and TRBJ2-7, with 8 bases aligning to TRBD2. V lost 5 bases, J lost 6 bases, and 9 bases stayed unmatched. There are 14 residues in the CDR3. Germline CDR1 reads MNHNY; CDR2 reads SVGAGI (reference sequence). The CDR3 region is CASSPGTSFGEQYF. The CDR3 bases are TGTGCCAGCAGTCCCGGGACTAGTTTCGGCGAGCAGTACTTC.

This chain uses TRBV13 with TRBJ1-5; TRBD1 might be the D (5 bases). The V gene's germline CDR1 is PRHDT and CDR2 FYEKMQ (reference sequence). This CDR3 region has 14 residues. Trimming stripped 0 bases from V and 4 bases from J, with 7 bases between. For the CDR3, the DNA is TGTGCCAGCAGCTTAGGGGCAGGGAATCAGCCCCAGCATTTT. Its translation: CASSLGAGNQPQHF.

This clone has only one observation. The chain carries TRBV7-6 and TRBJ1-1; the match to TRBD1 covers 8 bases. Looked up from germline, CDR1 is SGHVS and CDR2 is FNYEAQ. Trimming at V came to 8 bases and at J to 6 bases, leaving 8 bases not matched to a gene. The length of the CDR3 is 13 residues. CDR3 nucleotides: TGTGCCAGCGGAGGACAGGGTATCTCTGAAGCTTTCTTT. Protein product: CASGGQGISEAFF.

This chain connects TRBV30 to TRBJ2-7; 7 positions agree with TRBD2. CDR1 is GTSNPN, CDR2 SVGIG, per germline (reference sequence). This CDR3 spans 13 amino acids. The ends lost 3 bases at V and 12 bases at J; junction bases unmatched: 14. Here the CDR3 reads CAWSLSRAGIRYF. For the CDR3, the DNA is TGTGCCTGGAGCCTTAGTAGAGCGGGAATTCGGTACTTC.

The chain employs TRBV25-1 and TRBJ2-5; 9 bases agree with TRBD1. Germline V gives CDR1 MGHDK, CDR2 SYGVNS. J lost 3 bases, V lost 5 bases, and 7 bases had no gene match. The CDR3 totals 15 residues. The CDR3 DNA reads as TGTGCCAGCAGTACCGGGGACAGGGCAGAAGAGACCCAGTACTTC. It translates to CASSTGDRAEETQYF.

For the CDR3, the DNA is TGTGCCAGCAGTTCCTTCTTAGCAGGGGATAATGAAAAACTGTTTTTT. The encoded protein is CASSSFLAGDNEKLFF. The chain joins TRBV7-9 to TRBJ1-4; D is possibly TRBD1 (6 bases). The V end lost 6 bases, the J end lost 4 bases, and 18 bases lay between the germline ends. Germline V CDR1 and CDR2: SEHNR, FQNEAQ (reference sequence). CDR3 length equals 16 residues.

The rearrangement links TRBV6-6 to TRBJ1-5; no definite D call. Germline lookup yields CDR1 MNHNY and CDR2 SVGAGI (reference sequence). This CDR3 region has 12 residues. V lost 4 bases to trimming and J lost 6 bases, with 7 bases between them. The DNA for the CDR3 is TGTGCCAGCAGTTTCCCATCTCAGCCCCAGCATTTT. Amino acids: CASSFPSQPQHF.

The J gene is TRBJ2-3, the V gene TRBV30, with D perhaps TRBD2 (5 bases). CDR1 GTSNPN and CDR2 SVGIG come from the germline V gene (reference sequence). The CDR3 sequence is 15 residues long. V lost 0 bases and J lost 1, with 11 bases in between. As DNA, the CDR3 is TGTGCCTGGAGTGTACTAGACGATGGCACAGATACGCAGTATTTT. This encodes CAWSVLDDGTDTQYF.